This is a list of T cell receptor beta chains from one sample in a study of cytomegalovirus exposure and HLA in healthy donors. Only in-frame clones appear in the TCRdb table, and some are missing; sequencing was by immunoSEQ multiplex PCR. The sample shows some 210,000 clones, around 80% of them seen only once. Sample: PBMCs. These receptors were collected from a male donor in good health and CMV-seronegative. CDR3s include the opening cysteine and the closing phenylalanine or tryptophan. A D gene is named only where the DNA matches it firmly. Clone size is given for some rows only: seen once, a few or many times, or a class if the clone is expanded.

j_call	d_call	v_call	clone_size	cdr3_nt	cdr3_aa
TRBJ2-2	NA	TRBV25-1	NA	TGTGCCAGCAGGGGTCAGGGATGGAGGGAGAGCGGCACCGGGGAGCTGTTTTTT	CASRGQGWRESGTGELFF
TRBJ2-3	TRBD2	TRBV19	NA	TGTGCCAGTAGTATCCCCGCGGGAGGGTTGGTAGATACGCAGTATTTT	CASSIPAGGLVDTQYF
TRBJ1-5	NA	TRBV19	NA	TGTGCCAGTAGTATGGCGGCGGGTGGCAATCAGCCCCAGCATTTT	CASSMAAGGNQPQHF
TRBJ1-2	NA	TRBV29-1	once	TGCAGCGTTTACGACATATATGGCTACACCTTC	CSVYDIYGYTF
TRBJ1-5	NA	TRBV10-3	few	TGTGCCATCAGTGAGGGGGAGGGATACAGCAATCAGCCCCAGCATTTT	CAISEGEGYSNQPQHF
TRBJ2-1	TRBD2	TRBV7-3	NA	TGTGCCAGCAGCTTAGTGACTAGCGGGAGCGGTGAGCAGTTCTTC	CASSLVTSGSGEQFF
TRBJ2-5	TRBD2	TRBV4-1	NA	TGCGCCAGCAGCCAAGGAATCGGGACGACTAGCGGGAATGCGGAGACCCAGTACTTC	CASSQGIGTTSGNAETQYF
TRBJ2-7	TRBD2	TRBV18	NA	TGTGCCAGCTCATCCGATAGCGGGAACCCCTACGAGCAGTACTTC	CASSSDSGNPYEQYF
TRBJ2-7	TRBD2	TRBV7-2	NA	TGTGCCAGCAGCTTACAGGCGGGACTAGCGTATGAAACCTACGAGCAGTACTTC	CASSLQAGLAYETYEQYF
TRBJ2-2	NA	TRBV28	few	TGTGCCAGCAGTTCAGGGAACACCGGGGAGCTGTTTTTT	CASSSGNTGELFF
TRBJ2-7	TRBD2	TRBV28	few	TGTGCCAGCAGGCCCGGGACTAGTAGTTCCGAGCAGTACTTC	CASRPGTSSSEQYF
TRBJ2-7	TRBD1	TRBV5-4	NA	TGTGCCAGCAGCGCGGAGACAGGGAACTACCTAGAGCAGTACTTC	CASSAETGNYLEQYF
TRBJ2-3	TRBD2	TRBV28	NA	TGTGCCAGCAGTCTGACTAGCGGGATTATCACAGATACGCAGTATTTT	CASSLTSGIITDTQYF
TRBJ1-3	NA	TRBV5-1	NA	TGCGCCAGCAGCTTGGAAGGGAGCTCTGGAAACACCATATATTTT	CASSLEGSSGNTIYF
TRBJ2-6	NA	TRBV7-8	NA	TGTGCCAGCAGCCGGTGGACGGGAGGGGCCAACGTCCTGACTTTC	CASSRWTGGANVLTF
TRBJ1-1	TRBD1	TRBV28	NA	TGTGCCAGCAGTTTATTGACAGGGGGCAACACTGAAGCTTTCTTT	CASSLLTGGNTEAFF